The clone carrying this T cell receptor (beta chain) was observed at least ten times. Its antigen is still unknown. This sample was taken from a study of T cells in Graves' hyperthyroidism and ophthalmopathy. Trimming cost V 5 bases and J 0 bases; bases outside gene matches: 6. The germline V gene has CDR1 DFQATT and CDR2 SNEGSKA (reference sequence). The CDR3 consists of 14 residues. Amplification yielded TCR beta CDR3 regions, with RNA transcripts as the source. Using the HTBI primer set, a first-round RT-PCR was run on the TCR CDR3. TCRdb passed the multiplex PCR reads through MiXCR, listing each CDR3 protein once. The table records some 770,000 distinct CDR3 sequences, around 15% of them present only once. Study conclusions and caveats: Using 13 V-J features, a model discriminated ophthalmopathy from stable hyperthyroidism.

The gene calls are TRBV20-1 and TRBJ1-1; 7 nucleotides agree with TRBD1. The sample was blood. This sequence originates from a man aged 18-30 years with Graves' hyperthyroidism. The CDR3 loop is CSADSTGVNTEAFF. CDR3 nucleotide sequence: TGCAGTGCTGACTCAACAGGGGTGAACACTGAAGCTTTCTTT.